This T cell receptor beta chain derives from a study of blood T cell repertoires in COVID-19. For the study at large: Sources were T cells, B-cell-depleted T cells, or PBMCs; the material itself was cDNA or gDNA.

Assay: immunoSEQ multiplex PCR; the TCRdb copy retains only in-frame clones and omits some. The sample lists 200,000 or so clones; just under 85% were seen once. The source material was peripheral blood. The receptor was isolated from a woman between 65 and 79 years old with active or convalescent COVID-19.

In DNA form, the CDR3 reads TGTGCCAGCAGTGAACGTTACGGACTAGCGGACACAGATACGCAGTATTTT. This gives the protein CASSERYGLADTDTQYF. This chain joins TRBV6-4 and TRBJ2-3; 10 nucleotides agree with TRBD2. Per germline, CDR1 MRHNA and CDR2 SNTAGT. Trimming cost V 3 bases and J 2 bases; bases outside gene matches: 8. The CDR3 runs to 17 residues.